This T cell receptor beta chain is from a study of patients and donors after allogeneic stem cell transplantation. This clonotype was found a few times. A single record per CDR3 protein comes from TCRdb applying MiXCR to the RT-PCR reads. The sample lists under 200,000 distinct CDR3 sequences, roughly 31% seen once, with under 3.5% in the top ten. The CDR3 has 14 residues. Trimming stripped 6 bases from V and 3 bases from J, with 12 bases between. This TCR was recovered from a human donor who was either an allogeneic HSCT recipient or a stem cell or donor lymphocyte infusion donor (not recorded which). It is not recorded whose cells these are; they may come from a transplant donor. The sequenced sample was blood, either unsorted or a sorted T cell fraction (not recorded which). The chain employs TRBV12-3 or TRBV12-4 and TRBJ1-5; D uncertain. CDR3 sequence (DNA): TGTGCCAGCAGCCCTCAGACGTCCAATCAGCCCCAGCATTTT. It yields the protein CASSPQTSNQPQHF.